The entry below gives a single T cell receptor beta chain sequence along with its context. The target antigen is unknown. Deep-level assay runs were performed. The assay was immunoSEQ multiplex PCR, and TCRdb's table has in-frame clones only and misses some. Of under 600,000 clones listed, roughly 97% are singletons. These data originate in a study of shared clonotypes between healthy human individuals. For the study at large: Each donor's CD8 memory used one plate, CD8 naive two, each CD4 subset three.

The study, taken as a whole, reports: Clonotypes shared by all four sorted-subset donors had higher generation probabilities than non-shared clonotypes. Across subsets, estimated richness was generally greater for naive than for memory populations.

Trimming cost V 3 bases and J 5 bases, with 10 bases left between them. The CDR3 is 13 amino acids. The germline gives CDR1 WSHSY, CDR2 SAAADI. The specimen sequenced was naive CD4+ T cells sorted from blood. As for subset: CD45RA+ positively selected. The source of this sequence is a woman aged 30 to 39 in good health. The rearrangement uses TRBV10-2 and TRBJ1-1; D is unclear. The CDR3 region is CASSEYPGTEAFF. As DNA, the CDR3 is TGCGCCAGCAGTGAATACCCGGGGACTGAAGCTTTCTTT.